One sample yielded the 32 T cell receptor beta chains listed below, sequenced in a study of T cells in severe cutaneous drug reactions. Libraries were made by iRepertoire multiplex PCR with TCR subtype-specific primers for bulk and single-cell sequencing. TCRdb reprocessed the multiplex PCR reads and reports one entry per CDR3 protein, with no DNA. Its table lists just over 20,000 distinct CDR3 sequences. Sequenced patients had Stevens-Johnson syndrome or toxic epidermal necrolysis caused by carbamazepine. Sequencing input: PBMCs. The receptors stem from a human donor with toxic epidermal necrolysis, a severe cutaneous drug reaction.

The chain is built from TRBV15 and TRBJ1-1. Per germline, CDR1 LNHNV and CDR2 YYDKDF (reference sequence). The CDR3 has 16 amino acids. CDR3 region: CATSRDLGRGNTEAFF.

This clonotype registers medium-sized (0.01 to 0.1%) by frequency. The rearrangement joins TRBV6-2 or TRBV6-3 to TRBJ2-2. This CDR3 spans 17 amino acids. CDR1 is MNHEY, CDR2 SVGEGT, per germline. The CDR3 spells CASSYGISSANTGELFF.

This clonotype is medium-sized by frequency. This chain uses TRBV9 with TRBJ2-1; TCRdb outputs TRBD2, but without DNA this stays unchecked. Germline CDR1 is SGDLS and CDR2 is YYNGEE. The CDR3 is 15 residues long. Here the CDR3 reads CASSVGLAAYNEQFF.

This chain joins TRBV5-1 and TRBJ2-3; there is no DNA to check the TCRdb D call of TRBD1. The germline V gene has CDR1 SGHRS and CDR2 YFSETQ. The CDR3 has 15 amino acids. CDR3 residues: CASSLAWDGTDTQYF.

The chain combines TRBV7-9 with TRBJ1-6; TCRdb's D gene call, TRBD1, goes unchecked for lack of DNA. The CDR3 loop spans 15 amino acids. Germline values: CDR1 SEHNR, CDR2 FQNEAQ (reference sequence). CDR3 region: CASSLERDNFSPLHF.

The chain links TRBV5-6 to TRBJ1-2; TCRdb reports TRBD1, a call that lacks DNA to check it against. The germline V gene encodes CDR1 SGHDT and CDR2 YYEEEE. The CDR3 is 14 residues long. CDR3 sequence reads: CASSLGDVTYGYTF. Filled out from reference TRBV5-6 and TRBJ1-2, the complete variable domain reads DAGVTQSPTHLIKTRGQQVTLRCSPKSGHDTVSWYQQALGQGPQFIFQYYEEEERQRGNFPDRFSGHQFPNYSSELNVNALLLGDSALYLCASSLGDVTYGYTFGSGTRLTVV.

J is TRBJ2-4 and V is TRBV7-9; the D call from TCRdb, TRBD2, cannot be confirmed without DNA. This CDR3 has 16 amino acids. Germline lookup yields CDR1 SEHNR and CDR2 FQNEAQ (reference sequence). CDR3 residues: CASSSAGDLAKNIQYF.

The chain links TRBV7-2 to TRBJ2-5. The CDR3 covers 13 residues. Germline V lookup: CDR1 SGHTA, CDR2 FQGNSA. CDR3 amino acids: CASSLTRQETQYF.

The rearrangement uses TRBV28 and TRBJ2-7; with no DNA, the TCRdb D assignment of TRBD1 cannot be verified. The CDR3 contains 13 residues. Per the germline V gene, CDR1 is MDHEN and CDR2 is SYDVKM. The CDR3 spells CASSLFGGYEQYF.

The chain has TRBV29-1 and TRBJ2-1. CDR1 and CDR2 from the germline V gene are SQVTM and ANQGSEA. The CDR3 spans 17 residues. The CDR3 loop reads CSVEGGRSGSSYNEQFF.

The chain couples TRBV2 to TRBJ2-2; TCRdb gives TRBD2 as the D gene, but with no DNA this cannot be confirmed. The CDR3 covers 16 residues. Germline V gives CDR1 SNHLY, CDR2 FYNNEI. The CDR3 sequence is CASKLASGPLTGELFF.

The chain recombines TRBV27 with TRBJ1-5; lacking DNA, the TRBD1 call made by TCRdb goes unchecked. CDR1 is MNHEY, CDR2 SMNVEV, per germline (reference sequence). The CDR3 sequence is 15 residues long. The CDR3 here is CASSLGTGSNQPQHF.

Measured by frequency, this clonotype is medium-sized (0.01 to 0.1%). The V call is TRBV25-1, the J call TRBJ2-5; lacking DNA, the TRBD1 call made by TCRdb goes unchecked. CDR3 length: 14 amino acids. CDR1 and CDR2 (germline): MGHDK, SYGVNS. CDR3 region: CASSDRDRGETQYF.

The CDR3 loop reads CASSLYLVTGDGYTF. The rearrangement uses TRBV7-3 and TRBJ1-2; TCRdb designates TRBD1, a call that cannot be tested without DNA. CDR3 length equals 15 residues. CDR1 is SGHTA and CDR2 is FQGTGA in the germline V gene.

CDR3 region: CASSSRGRRGSDTQYF. V is TRBV5-1 and J is TRBJ2-3; checking the TCRdb D call of TRBD1 is not possible without DNA. In germline, CDR1 is SGHRS, CDR2 YFSETQ. The CDR3 contains 16 residues.

The genes are TRBV20-1 and TRBJ1-1; TCRdb designates TRBD1, a call that cannot be tested without DNA. This CDR3 comprises 11 residues. CDR1 and CDR2 from the germline V gene are DFQATT and SNEGSKA (reference sequence). The CDR3 sequence: CSAPGITEAFF.

V usage is TRBV28 and J usage is TRBJ2-1; TCRdb selects TRBD1, and the lack of DNA leaves this call unchecked. The germline gives CDR1 MDHEN, CDR2 SYDVKM. This CDR3 region has 14 residues. The CDR3 sequence is CASSLGGTHNEQFF.

The chain is built from TRBV5-1 and TRBJ1-2; TCRdb names TRBD1, which stays unverified in the absence of DNA. This CDR3 has 15 residues. Germline assignment: CDR1 SGHRS and CDR2 YFSETQ. The CDR3 loop reads CASSFEGRGRNGYTF.

V usage is TRBV24-1 and J usage is TRBJ2-3; with no DNA, the TCRdb D assignment of TRBD1 cannot be verified. The CDR3 length is 13 residues. CDR1 and CDR2 from the germline V gene are KGHDR and SFDVKD. CDR3 residues: CATSRDSTDTQYF.

The genes are TRBV20-1 and TRBJ2-3; TCRdb outputs TRBD1, but without DNA this stays unchecked. Germline CDR1 and CDR2: DFQATT and SNEGSKA (reference sequence). The CDR3 totals 13 residues. CDR3 protein: CSAPQGATDTQYF.

The chain employs TRBV27 and TRBJ1-6; TCRdb lists TRBD1, though no DNA is available to test this call. In germline, CDR1 is MNHEY, CDR2 SMNVEV (reference sequence). The CDR3 is 13 amino acids. Here the CDR3 reads CASRDAQGPPLHF.

The chain uses TRBV7-8 and TRBJ1-5. Germline assignment: CDR1 SGHVS and CDR2 FQNEAQ. The CDR3 length is 17 residues. CDR3 sequence: CASSLARGSYSNQPQHF.

The rearrangement links TRBV20-1 to TRBJ2-1; the TCRdb call, TRBD1, lacks DNA for checking. CDR1 and CDR2 (germline): DFQATT, SNEGSKA (reference sequence). The CDR3 has 14 residues. CDR3 sequence: CSANARGTYNEQFF.

The chain joins TRBV20-1 to TRBJ2-1. CDR1 and CDR2 (germline): DFQATT, SNEGSKA (reference sequence). This CDR3 is built from 12 residues. The CDR3 sequence is CSVLLRRNEQFF.

The chain carries TRBV24-1 and TRBJ2-1. The V gene's germline CDR1 is KGHDR and CDR2 SFDVKD. This CDR3 has 15 residues. The CDR3 is CATSDLQGPYNEQFF.

The chain carries TRBV29-1 and TRBJ2-3. The CDR3 is 14 amino acids. Germline lookup yields CDR1 SQVTM and CDR2 ANQGSEA. CDR3 region: CSVGGNPSTDTQYF.

This rearrangement joins TRBV27 to TRBJ2-5; TCRdb gives TRBD1 as the D gene, but with no DNA this cannot be confirmed. Germline CDR1 reads MNHEY; CDR2 reads SMNVEV (reference sequence). The CDR3 length is 16 residues. This CDR3 reads CASSAVLPPRRETQYF.

This chain links TRBV6-2 or TRBV6-3 with TRBJ2-7. Germline V CDR1 and CDR2: MNHEY, SVGEGT. CDR3 length: 15 amino acids. The CDR3 loop reads CGPDAGCGASYEQYF.

The genes are TRBV6-2 or TRBV6-3 and TRBJ2-1; TCRdb indicates TRBD1, and absent DNA this call remains unverified. The germline V gene has CDR1 MNHEY and CDR2 SVGEGT. The CDR3 is 15 residues long. The chain's CDR3 is CASSDPGQAYNEQFF.

The chain joins TRBV29-1 to TRBJ2-7; the TCRdb call, TRBD2, lacks DNA for checking. The CDR3 sequence is 13 residues long. Germline V gene data show CDR1 as SQVTM and CDR2 as ANQGSEA. Here the CDR3 reads CSATSPAGMEQYF.

The chain carries TRBV28 and TRBJ2-3; TCRdb indicates TRBD1, and absent DNA this call remains unverified. The CDR3 consists of 16 residues. Germline CDR1 reads MDHEN; CDR2 reads SYDVKM. The CDR3 spells CASSQTDRTNTDTQYF.

This chain uses TRBV5-5 with TRBJ1-1. CDR1 and CDR2 from the germline V gene are SGHKS and YYEKEE (reference sequence). The CDR3 is 15 residues long. The CDR3 spells CASSPESGMNTEAFF.